The clone carrying this TCR beta chain was detected a few times. This sample is drawn from a study of sequential checkpoint blockade in melanoma. The V gene's germline CDR1 is SGHNT and CDR2 YENEEA. The CDR3 runs to 15 residues. Trimming shortened V by 0 bases and J by 3 bases, and 12 bases separated the two germline ends. Measured with immunoSEQ multiplex PCR; TCRdb has only the in-frame clones, and not every one. Counted here are about 4,600 clones, about 60% occurring once; the ten biggest clones make up around 23%. Stated treatment: randomized to nivolumab then ipilimumab (arm A) or the reverse (arm B).

The TCR was taken from a human donor with melanoma. Material: CD8+ T cells sorted from blood (inferred from file names), obtained from a patient given nivolumab and ipilimumab in sequence. The chain has TRBV11-3 and TRBJ2-7, with D possibly being TRBD1 (5 bases). CDR3 bases: TGTGCCAGCAGCTTAGATCGAGACAGTGACTACGAGCAGTACTTC. Translated, it gives CASSLDRDSDYEQYF.